A single T cell receptor beta chain is shown here with its context. Repertoires were generated with immunoSEQ multiplex PCR, while TCRdb's copy carries only in-frame clones and drops some. Of roughly 250,000 clones listed, roughly nine tenths were seen once; the top ten hold approximately 9.8%. The sample belongs to a study of blood T cell repertoires in COVID-19. Germline V gives CDR1 SGHDN, CDR2 FVKESK. The CDR3 spans 15 residues. J lost 7 bases, V lost 5 bases, and 10 bases had no gene match. The chain uses TRBV14 and TRBJ1-2; 10 bases are a match to TRBD1. The sample comprised peripheral blood. This TCR was recovered from a man in his forties who had recovered from COVID-19. The CDR3 loop is CASSLVGTGERGYTF. CDR3 nucleotides: TGTGCCAGCAGCTTAGTCGGGACAGGGGAGCGTGGCTACACCTTC.